The 21 T cell receptor beta chains below all came from one sample that was sequenced in a study of beta chain features in type 1 diabetes. Whole-study results and caveats: TCRB CDR3 length was moderately but significantly reduced in all four CD4+ subsets of Type 1 diabetes patients.

Every bit of the isolated RNA underwent reverse transcription, so sequencing read expressed TCRB transcripts. Some clones are missing from TCRdb's copy, which holds only in-frame ones; the method was immunoSEQ multiplex PCR. In the table there are 350,000 to 400,000 clones, 10% to 15% of which are singletons. Antigens of these TCRs are unknown. The sequencing sample was made of naive CD4+ T cells from blood. Receptors were obtained from a woman under 30 with type 1 diabetes.

This chain links TRBV30 with TRBJ1-1, with 10 bases identical to TRBD1. V shed 3 bases and J 4 bases; nucleotides not matched to a gene: 5. CDR1 and CDR2 (germline): GTSNPN, SVGIG (reference sequence). This CDR3 has 14 residues. In nucleotides, the CDR3 is TGTGCCTGGAGATGGACAGGGGGTACCACTGAAGCTTTCTTT. Its protein product is CAWRWTGGTTEAFF.

Details on this clone: One end of the junction fails to match germline, which may point to a read error. This chain links TRBV19 with TRBJ2-2; possibly TRBD1 for D (6 bases). The CDR3 contains 15 residues. Germline V gene lookup returns CDR1 LNHDA and CDR2 SQIVND (reference sequence). The CDR3 spells CASTWGQGNAGELFF. CDR3 in DNA: TGTGCCAGTACCTGGGGGCAGGGGAACGCCGGGGAGCTGTTTTTT.

CDR3 bases: TGTGCCAGCAGCGTAGGTCCGGGACAGGGAGGCGAGCAGTACTTC. It specifies CASSVGPGQGGEQYF. J is TRBJ2-7 and V is TRBV9; 9 nucleotides line up with TRBD1. The CDR3 totals 15 residues. V lost 0 bases, J lost 6 bases, and 7 bases stayed unmatched. The germline CDR1 and CDR2 sequences are SGDLS and YYNGEE.

This clone was seen more than once but under ten times. The CDR3 loop reads CASRGGAANTGELFF. The CDR3 nucleotides read TGTGCCAGCAGAGGGGGGGCTGCGAACACCGGGGAGCTGTTTTTT. The chain links TRBV2 to TRBJ2-2, with a tentative D call TRBD2 (7 bases). Trimming took 6 bases from V and 0 from J, leaving 11 bases between them. This CDR3 comprises 15 residues. Germline assignment: CDR1 SNHLY and CDR2 FYNNEI.

The rearrangement uses TRBV28 and TRBJ2-7; TRBD2 matches at 11 bases. The ends lost 2 bases at V and 9 bases at J; junction bases unmatched: 9. The CDR3 covers 15 residues. Germline lookup yields CDR1 MDHEN and CDR2 SYDVKM. For the CDR3, the DNA is TGTGCCAGCAGTTTAAGTAGCGGGAGGGCCGTGCGGCAGTACTTC. Translated: CASSLSSGRAVRQYF. The entire variable domain, with the rest obtained from reference TRBV28 and TRBJ2-7, is as follows: DVKVTQSSRYLVKRTGEKVFLECVQDMDHENMFWYRQDPGLGLRLIYFSYDVKMKEKGDIPEGYSVSREKKERFSLILESASTNQTSMYLCASSLSSGRAVRQYFGPGTRLTVT.

The chain carries TRBV5-4 and TRBJ2-1; 10 bases agree with TRBD2. Losses at the gene ends were 0 bases for V and 8 bases for J; bases not matched to a gene: 8. The CDR3 contains 16 residues. Per germline, CDR1 SGHNT and CDR2 YYREEE (reference sequence). The chain's CDR3 is CASSLVPAGGPDEQFF. The CDR3 DNA follows: TGTGCCAGCAGCTTGGTTCCAGCGGGAGGGCCAGATGAGCAGTTCTTC.

This clone was found a few times. This sequence joins TRBV30 and TRBJ2-3, with 9 bases identical to TRBD1. J lost 10 bases, V lost 0 bases, and 5 bases had no gene match. CDR3 length: 13 residues. Germline CDR1 is GTSNPN and CDR2 is SVGIG (reference sequence). The CDR3 DNA follows: TGTGCCTGGAGTGTACAGGACAGGGGTGCGCAGTATTTT. It codes for CAWSVQDRGAQYF.

The sample holds a few counts of this clone. V and J are TRBV29-1 and TRBJ1-1; D gene ambiguous. From germline, CDR1 is SQVTM and CDR2 ANQGSEA. The CDR3 covers 12 residues. V was trimmed by 5 bases and J by 0 bases, leaving 7 bases between them. The CDR3 DNA sequence: TGCAGCGTTCCGTCGGTGAACACTGAAGCTTTCTTT. This codes for CSVPSVNTEAFF.

This rearrangement joins TRBV11-2 to TRBJ2-3; no definite D call. Germline-derived CDR1 and CDR2 are SGHAT and FQNNGV. CDR3 length: 12 amino acids. The germline V and J ends were trimmed by 6 bases and 0 bases, with 4 bases remaining between them. This CDR3 reads CASRGSTDTQYF. CDR3 sequence (DNA): TGTGCCAGCAGGGGCAGCACAGATACGCAGTATTTT. The complete variable domain, with remaining parts taken from reference TRBV11-2 and TRBJ2-3, reads EAGVAQSPRYKIIEKRQSVAFWCNPISGHATLYWYQQILGQGPKLLIQFQNNGVVDDSQLPKDRFSAERLKGVDSTLKIQPAKLEDSAVYLCASRGSTDTQYFGPGTRLTVL.

The genes are TRBV28 and TRBJ2-7; TRBD1 matches 7 bases. V gave up 4 bases and J gave up 6 bases; unmatched junction bases: 9. The length of the CDR3 is 14 residues. Germline V gene sequence: CDR1 MDHEN, CDR2 SYDVKM. The chain's CDR3 is CASSSGTVTGEQYF. The CDR3 bases are TGTGCCAGCAGTTCCGGGACAGTAACGGGCGAGCAGTACTTC.

The chain has TRBV2 and TRBJ1-2; the D gene is possibly TRBD1 (6 bases). Trimming left V 3 bases short and J 0 bases short, with 8 bases between. This CDR3 has 14 amino acids. Per germline, CDR1 SNHLY and CDR2 FYNNEI. For the CDR3, the DNA is TGTGCCAGCAGTGAGGACAGCCCTAACTATGGCTACACCTTC. Amino acids: CASSEDSPNYGYTF.

This chain uses TRBV7-9 with TRBJ2-1, with 7 bases that match TRBD2. Germline lookup yields CDR1 SEHNR and CDR2 FQNEAQ (reference sequence). CDR3 length equals 15 residues. V was pared by 2 bases and J by 2 bases, with 3 bases of the junction left unmatched. The CDR3 DNA reads as TGTGCCAGCAGCTTAAGCGGGGCGGCCTACAATGAGCAGTTCTTC. Protein: CASSLSGAAYNEQFF.

This chain links TRBV7-2 with TRBJ2-7, with D maybe TRBD1 (6 bases). The CDR3 loop spans 14 amino acids. Trimming took 1 base from V and 2 from J, leaving 9 bases between them. The germline V gene encodes CDR1 SGHTA and CDR2 FQGNSA. CDR3 DNA: TGTGCCAGCAGCTTAGAACAGGGCACCTACGAGCAGTACTTC. Translating gives CASSLEQGTYEQYF.

This clone was picked up a small number of times. The chain recombines TRBV7-2 with TRBJ1-4, with 8 positions matching TRBD1. Germline lookup yields CDR1 SGHTA and CDR2 FQGNSA. The CDR3 has 14 residues. V was pared by 4 bases and J by 3 bases, with 1 base of the junction left unmatched. In DNA, the CDR3 is TGTGCCAGCAGCTCGGACAGGGCTAATGAAAAACTGTTTTTT. Translation gives CASSSDRANEKLFF.

This clone was counted a few times. The gene calls are TRBV2 and TRBJ1-2; weak D call: TRBD1 (6 bases). Looked up from germline, CDR1 is SNHLY and CDR2 is FYNNEI. Between the trimmed V and J ends, which lost 8 bases and 8 bases, there was a span of 15 bases. The CDR3 is 12 amino acids. This CDR3 reads CASGGQQEGYTF. Here the CDR3 DNA reads TGTGCCAGCGGGGGCCAACAGGAGGGCTACACCTTC.

This clone has only a few counts. In nucleotides, the CDR3 is TGTGCCAGCAGTCAAGGGGGACCGAACACCGGGGAGCTGTTTTTT. This codes for CASSQGGPNTGELFF. The chain uses TRBV28 and TRBJ2-2, with D maybe TRBD1 (6 bases). CDR3 size: 15 residues. Germline-derived CDR1 and CDR2 are MDHEN and SYDVKM. V was clipped by 5 bases and J by 0 bases, with 10 bases between them.

CDR3 in DNA: TGTGCCAGCAGCCGTCCGGGAGCAGATACGCAGTATTTT. Amino acid sequence: CASSRPGADTQYF. The V and J genes are TRBV11-3 and TRBJ2-3, with D possibly matching TRBD2 (6 bases). Germline V gives CDR1 SGHNT, CDR2 YENEEA. The CDR3 runs 13 residues. Trimming removed 5 bases at V and 4 bases at J, with 10 bases between.

V is TRBV30 and J is TRBJ1-5; no clear D. The V end lost 0 bases, the J end lost 0 bases, and 6 bases lay between the germline ends. This CDR3 contains 14 residues. Germline V gene sequence: CDR1 GTSNPN, CDR2 SVGIG (reference sequence). The CDR3 DNA reads as TGTGCCTGGAGTGTACAGACTAGCAATCAGCCCCAGCATTTT. Translation gives CAWSVQTSNQPQHF.

V and J are TRBV30 and TRBJ1-1, with D perhaps TRBD1 (5 bases). The CDR3 is 15 amino acids. Trimming took off 1 base at V and 11 bases at J, with 23 bases between the two ends. In germline, CDR1 is GTSNPN, CDR2 SVGIG (reference sequence). The CDR3 region is CAWSGKGQAPWSAFF. The CDR3 bases are TGTGCCTGGAGTGGGAAGGGGCAGGCTCCCTGGTCGGCTTTCTTT.

The chain is built from TRBV7-2 and TRBJ1-5; TRBD1 agrees at 8 bases. The CDR3 totals 14 residues. With V trimmed by 5 bases and J by 7 bases, 7 bases remained unmatched. Germline values: CDR1 SGHTA, CDR2 FQGNSA. CDR3 loop: CASSPDRGQQPQHF. CDR3 nucleotides: TGTGCCAGCAGCCCCGACAGGGGACAACAGCCCCAGCATTTT.

This clone was seen more than once but under ten times. The gene calls are TRBV2 and TRBJ2-3, with 10 positions matching TRBD2. V was pared by 6 bases and J by 4 bases, with 7 bases of the junction left unmatched. The germline V gene has CDR1 SNHLY and CDR2 FYNNEI. The CDR3 contains 15 residues. The CDR3 here is CASSPRTSGADTQYF. Here the CDR3 DNA reads TGTGCCAGCAGCCCCCGGACTAGCGGCGCAGATACGCAGTATTTT.